The clone carrying this T cell receptor beta chain was seen repeatedly, ten times or more. Its specificity is unknown. The cDNA came from 5'RACE, which used 10-nucleotide random UMIs. In TCRdb, the 5' RACE reads were re-called with MiXCR into one record per CDR3 protein. This table holds almost 85,000 distinct CDR3 sequences, approximately 2.4% found once. This sample is drawn from a study of neurological immune-mediated disorders. General study findings and limits: CDR3 amino acid sequences of expanded clones were not shared across subjects, a result suggesting private repertoires in all groups. When repertoires were grouped phylogenetically, those of 18 of 34 multiple sclerosis patients fell into one related-CDR3 cluster, a possible signature.

The CDR3 has 15 residues. Losses at the gene ends were 7 bases for V and 3 bases for J; bases not matched to a gene: 11. Germline V gene lookup returns CDR1 ENHRY and CDR2 SYGVKD. The rearrangement links TRBV10-3 to TRBJ2-7; 8 bases fit TRBD2. The specimen was PBMCs. This TCR came from a woman in her 30s with multiple sclerosis. CDR3 DNA: TGTGCCATCACCCCGACTAGCGTGACAGGCTACGAGCAGTACTTC. Amino acids: CAITPTSVTGYEQYF.